The clone carrying this T cell receptor beta chain was counted only a few times. Its target is not known. The CDR3 runs to 13 residues. V lost 1 base and J lost 2, with 3 bases in between. From germline, CDR1 is KGHSH and CDR2 LQKENI. Data came from immunoSEQ multiplex PCR; TCRdb stores just in-frame clones and leaves some out. The data contain 20,000 to 30,000 clones, about 80% of them singletons. CD4+ T cells from unexposed donors were obtained before the COVID-19 pandemic (2011-2018). CD4+ T cells were isolated from the cells after about 11 days of culture. Cells permitting, SARS-CoV-2 S/N and four cold-coronavirus spikes were tested on unexposed-donor CD4+ T cells. The data originate from a study of CD4 T cells in relation to SARS-CoV-2 and coronaviruses. The wider study: No peptide or an HIV-1 Nef peptide pool served as negative control.

The source of this sequence is a human donor in good health. The genes are TRBV18 and TRBJ2-1; D ambiguous. Specimen: CD4+ T cells from PBMCs, cultured in vitro. The CDR3 DNA follows: TGTGCCAGCTCACCACAGCCCTACAATGAGCAGTTCTTC. It is translated as CASSPQPYNEQFF. The complete variable domain, with remaining parts taken from reference TRBV18 and TRBJ2-1, reads NAGVMQNPRHLVRRRGQEARLRCSPMKGHSHVYWYRQLPEEGLKFMVYLQKENIIDESGMPKERFSAEFPKEGPSILRIQQVVRGDSAAYFCASSPQPYNEQFFGPGTRLTVL.